The table lists the clone carrying this T cell receptor beta chain with a few counts. The CDR3 spans 16 residues. Germline V gene sequence: CDR1 DFQATT, CDR2 SNEGSKA (reference sequence). The V and J ends lost 2 bases and 0 bases, in that order; junction bases with no gene match: 7. Arm-PCR of CDR3 regions and iRepertoire HTBI primers were the basis on which TCR beta libraries were built. TCRdb independently ran MiXCR on the multiplex PCR reads; one entry per CDR3 protein. The sample lists hundreds of thousands of distinct CDR3 sequences, around 16% occurring once. This sample is part of a study of regulatory T cells in long-lasting Graves disease. Time point described: newly diagnosed GD, antithyroid drugs for less than 3 months. The TCR library was prepared using RNA isolated from PBMCs. The sample was also linked to a second study, of T cells in Graves' hyperthyroidism and ophthalmopathy.

This sequence joins TRBV20-1 and TRBJ2-7, with 10 bases lining up with TRBD2. The sequence was obtained from a man aged 18-30 years with Graves disease. The sequenced sample was peripheral blood mononuclear cells (PBMCs), obtained at new diagnosis, from a patient treated with antithyroid drugs. The CDR3 DNA reads as TGCAGTGCTAGAAAACCCGGACTAGCGGTCTCCTACGAGCAGTACTTC. Protein sequence: CSARKPGLAVSYEQYF.